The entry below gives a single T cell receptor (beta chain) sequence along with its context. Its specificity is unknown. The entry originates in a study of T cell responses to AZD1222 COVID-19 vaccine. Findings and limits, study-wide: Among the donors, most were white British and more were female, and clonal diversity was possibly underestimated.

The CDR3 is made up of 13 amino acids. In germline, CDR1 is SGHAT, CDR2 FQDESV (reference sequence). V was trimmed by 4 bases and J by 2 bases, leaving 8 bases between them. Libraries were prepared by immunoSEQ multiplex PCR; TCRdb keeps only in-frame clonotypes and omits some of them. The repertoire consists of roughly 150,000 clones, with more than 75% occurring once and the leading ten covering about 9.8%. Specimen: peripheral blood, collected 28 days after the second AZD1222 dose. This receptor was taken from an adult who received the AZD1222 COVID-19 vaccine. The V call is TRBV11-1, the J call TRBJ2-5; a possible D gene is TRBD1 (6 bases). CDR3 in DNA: TGTGCCAGCAGCTCGGACAGACAAGAGACCCAGTACTTC. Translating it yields CASSSDRQETQYF.